These 31 T cell receptor beta chains were all obtained from the same sample, sequenced in a study of blood T cell repertoires in COVID-19. The protocol was immunoSEQ multiplex PCR, while the TCRdb copy is restricted to in-frame clones and leaves out a portion. The data contain about 74,000 clones, about 90% of them singletons. Sequenced input: peripheral blood. Every receptor here comes from a woman aged 45-65 years in a cohort sampled during active COVID-19.

J is TRBJ1-1 and V is TRBV5-1; the match to TRBD1 covers 8 bases. The germline CDR1 and CDR2 sequences are SGHRS and YFSETQ. This CDR3 comprises 14 residues. The V and J ends lost 2 bases and 4 bases, in that order; junction bases with no gene match: 4. CDR3 nucleotide sequence: TGCGCCAGCAGCTTAGGACAGGGTGGCACTGAAGCTTTCTTT. Translation gives CASSLGQGGTEAFF.

The chain couples TRBV27 to TRBJ1-1; no clear D. The length of the CDR3 is 12 residues. Germline V gene lookup returns CDR1 MNHEY and CDR2 SMNVEV (reference sequence). V lost 2 bases to trimming and J lost 1 base, with 2 bases between them. CDR3 protein: CASSLQNTEAFF. In DNA form, the CDR3 reads TGTGCCAGCAGTTTACAGAACACTGAAGCTTTCTTT.

The table lists this clone with a count of one. The V and J genes are TRBV29-1 and TRBJ1-1; 8 nucleotides align to TRBD1. This CDR3 region has 13 residues. Germline V CDR1 and CDR2: SQVTM, ANQGSEA. The V gene end was trimmed by 7 bases and the J gene end by 0 bases; junction bases not matched to a gene: 4. The CDR3 coding sequence is TGCAGCGCACACAGGGGGATGAACACTGAAGCTTTCTTT. Encoded protein: CSAHRGMNTEAFF.

The chain carries TRBV7-9 and TRBJ1-5, with TRBD1 as a possible D gene (5 bases). Germline V CDR1 and CDR2: SEHNR, FQNEAQ (reference sequence). CDR3 length: 14 residues. The V end lost 1 base, the J end lost 1 base, and 5 bases lay between the germline ends. The CDR3 here is CASSLGQSNQPQHF. CDR3 bases: TGTGCCAGCAGCTTAGGACAGAGCAATCAGCCCCAGCATTTT.

The CDR3 protein is CASSLPQGDTEAFF. The CDR3 DNA is TGTGCCAGCAGTTTACCCCAGGGGGACACTGAAGCTTTCTTT. This chain connects TRBV28 to TRBJ1-1; 7 nucleotides line up with TRBD1. The V segment lost 2 bases and the J segment 3 bases; nucleotides outside the gene matches: 3. CDR1 MDHEN and CDR2 SYDVKM come from the germline V gene. This CDR3 comprises 14 residues.

V is TRBV7-3 and J is TRBJ2-3, with D perhaps matching TRBD2 (5 bases). CDR3 length: 13 amino acids. The germline V gene encodes CDR1 SGHTA and CDR2 FQGTGA. V was trimmed by 6 bases and J by 1 base, leaving 8 bases between them. The CDR3 sequence is CASRNSGTDTQYF. Written as DNA, the CDR3 is TGTGCCAGCAGAAATAGCGGCACAGATACGCAGTATTTT. Looking up the rest from reference TRBV7-3 and TRBJ2-3 gives the full variable domain: GAGVSQTPSNKVTEKGKYVELRCDPISGHTALYWYRQSLGQGPEFLIYFQGTGAADDSGLPNDRFFAVRPEGSVSTLKIQRTERGDSAVYLCASRNSGTDTQYFGPGTRLTVL.

CDR3 sequence reads: CASNPGFSNTGELFF. The CDR3 DNA is TGTGCCAGCAACCCGGGATTTTCAAACACCGGGGAGCTGTTTTTT. This sequence joins TRBV2 and TRBJ2-2, with D perhaps matching TRBD2 (5 bases). CDR3 length: 15 amino acids. Trimming pared 7 bases from V and 2 bases from J, leaving 14 bases between. Germline V gene data show CDR1 as SNHLY and CDR2 as FYNNEI.

The V call is TRBV27, the J call TRBJ1-1, with D perhaps TRBD1 (5 bases). V lost 1 base and J 7 bases, leaving 13 bases between the germline ends. Looked up from germline, CDR1 is MNHEY and CDR2 is SMNVEV (reference sequence). The CDR3 sequence is 14 residues long. CDR3 protein: CASSLYGGSGEAFF. Written as DNA, the CDR3 is TGTGCCAGCAGTTTATACGGGGGGTCGGGTGAAGCTTTCTTT.

The rearrangement links TRBV6-6 to TRBJ1-1; D unresolved. V lost 2 bases and J lost 0, with 7 bases in between. Germline V gene data show CDR1 as MNHNY and CDR2 as SVGAGI (reference sequence). The CDR3 sequence is 14 residues long. In DNA form, the CDR3 reads TGTGCCAGCAGTTACCCCTCCGTGAACACTGAAGCTTTCTTT. It is translated as CASSYPSVNTEAFF.

The J gene is TRBJ1-2, the V gene TRBV5-1; D gene uncertain. This CDR3 has 13 residues. Germline V gene sequence: CDR1 SGHRS, CDR2 YFSETQ. Deletions cut 5 bases from V and 3 bases from J, with 11 bases between. CDR3 residues: CASSPQVDYGYTF. The CDR3 nucleotides read TGCGCCAGCAGTCCTCAGGTCGACTATGGCTACACCTTC.

The rearrangement links TRBV28 to TRBJ1-6; D might be TRBD1 (6 bases). V was clipped by 2 bases and J by 14 bases, with 10 bases between them. This CDR3 has 12 amino acids. Per the germline V gene, CDR1 is MDHEN and CDR2 is SYDVKM. The CDR3 reads CASSLQGFTLHF. The CDR3 nucleotides read TGTGCCAGCAGTTTACAGGGGTTCACCCTCCACTTT.

This chain links TRBV27 with TRBJ2-1; 14 nucleotides line up with TRBD2. The V and J ends lost 4 bases and 7 bases, in that order; junction bases with no gene match: 3. Germline CDR1 and CDR2: MNHEY and SMNVEV (reference sequence). CDR3 size: 15 residues. For the CDR3, the DNA is TGTGCCAGCAGTTGGGGACTAGCGGGAGAGAATGAGCAGTTCTTC. Protein sequence: CASSWGLAGENEQFF.

The chain has TRBV19 and TRBJ2-3; 8 bases match TRBD2. The germline CDR1 and CDR2 sequences are LNHDA and SQIVND (reference sequence). The V segment lost 4 bases and the J segment 6 bases; nucleotides outside the gene matches: 9. The CDR3 totals 15 residues. CDR3 coding DNA: TGTGCCAGTAGTAGGGGGAGCGGGAGTGGGGATACGCAGTATTTT. This encodes CASSRGSGSGDTQYF.

This clone has more than one count but fewer than ten. V gene TRBV28 combines with J gene TRBJ2-7; the D gene is possibly TRBD2 (6 bases). Germline V gene lookup returns CDR1 MDHEN and CDR2 SYDVKM. Trimming pared 6 bases from V and 3 bases from J, leaving 9 bases between. This CDR3 region has 12 residues. CDR3 sequence: CASSQTSYEQYF. The CDR3 coding sequence is TGTGCCAGCAGCCAGACTAGCTACGAGCAGTACTTC.

The chain couples TRBV11-3 to TRBJ2-2; 12 nucleotides line up with TRBD2. V shed 5 bases and J 6 bases; nucleotides not matched to a gene: 10. The CDR3 is 17 residues long. Germline CDR1 is SGHNT and CDR2 is YENEEA. CDR3 in DNA: TGTGCCAGCAGCCGTATTGCTAGCGGGAGGGCCCCCGGGGAGCTGTTTTTT. It codes for CASSRIASGRAPGELFF. Full variable domain (rest looked up from reference TRBV11-3 and TRBJ2-2): EAGVVQSPRYKIIEKKQPVAFWCNPISGHNTLYWYLQNLGQGPELLIRYENEEAVDDSQLPKDRFSAERLKGVDSTLKIQPAELGDSAVYLCASSRIASGRAPGELFFGEGSRLTVL.

This clone has a count of ten or more. The rearrangement uses TRBV28 and TRBJ1-5; D is uncertain. V was cut by 3 bases and J by 2 bases, with 11 bases left in between. Germline V gives CDR1 MDHEN, CDR2 SYDVKM. The CDR3 has 15 residues. The CDR3: CASSFRAGGNQPQHF. For the CDR3, the DNA is TGTGCCAGCAGTTTCCGGGCGGGAGGCAATCAGCCCCAGCATTTT.

The chain combines TRBV7-2 with TRBJ2-3, with 7 bases identical to TRBD2. Trimming took 2 bases from V and 0 from J; bases not matched to a gene: 5. Germline V gene lookup returns CDR1 SGHTA and CDR2 FQGNSA. The CDR3 has 16 amino acids. The CDR3 DNA is TGTGCCAGCAGCTTAAGCATCGGGAGGAGCACAGATACGCAGTATTTT. Translated, it gives CASSLSIGRSTDTQYF.

V gene TRBV6-5 combines with J gene TRBJ2-2, with D perhaps matching TRBD1 (7 bases). V lost 8 bases to trimming and J lost 9 bases, with 19 bases between them. The CDR3 consists of 14 residues. Germline values: CDR1 MNHEY, CDR2 SVGAGI. CDR3 in amino acids: CASFRGTASRELFF. The DNA of the CDR3 is TGTGCCAGCTTCCGCGGGACAGCGTCTAGGGAGCTGTTTTTT.

This chain links TRBV7-6 with TRBJ2-3, with D possibly matching TRBD2 (5 bases). Trimming pared 3 bases from V and 2 bases from J, leaving 9 bases between. Germline CDR1 is SGHVS and CDR2 is FNYEAQ. The CDR3 has 14 residues. The CDR3, as DNA: TGTGCCAGCAGCTTCGAGGGTATCACAGATACGCAGTATTTT. Protein product: CASSFEGITDTQYF.

This sequence joins TRBV20-1 and TRBJ2-1; 11 bases agree with TRBD2. The CDR3 totals 15 residues. The V gene's germline CDR1 is DFQATT and CDR2 SNEGSKA (reference sequence). J was trimmed by 6 bases and V by 3 bases; bases with no gene match: 7. The CDR3 reads CSASLRLAGTNEQFF. The CDR3 bases are TGCAGTGCTAGTCTGAGACTAGCGGGAACCAATGAGCAGTTCTTC.

This chain links TRBV5-6 with TRBJ2-3; 8 nucleotides agree with TRBD2. The CDR3 loop spans 15 amino acids. Germline loops: CDR1 SGHDT, CDR2 YYEEEE. Trimming cost V 4 bases and J 1 base; bases outside gene matches: 5. The CDR3: CASSPTSGRTDTQYF. In DNA, the CDR3 is TGTGCCAGCAGCCCTACTAGCGGCCGCACAGATACGCAGTATTTT.

V usage is TRBV5-5 and J usage is TRBJ1-5, with 8 positions matching TRBD1. This CDR3 region has 14 residues. Germline-derived CDR1 and CDR2 are SGHKS and YYEKEE (reference sequence). Trimming cost V 2 bases and J 6 bases; bases outside gene matches: 4. Here the CDR3 DNA reads TGTGCCAGCAGCTTAGACAGGGGTGGTCAGCCCCAGCATTTT. Its translation: CASSLDRGGQPQHF.

The chain has TRBV6-5 and TRBJ2-1, with 9 nucleotides matching TRBD2. Germline V gives CDR1 MNHEY, CDR2 SVGAGI. With V trimmed by 6 bases and J by 4 bases, 7 bases remained unmatched. The CDR3 runs 15 residues. CDR3 sequence: CASSLSGSGYNEQFF. The CDR3 nucleotides are TGTGCCAGCAGCCTTAGCGGGAGCGGGTACAATGAGCAGTTCTTC.

This rearrangement joins TRBV2 to TRBJ1-5; weak D call: TRBD1 (5 bases). With 3 bases removed from V and 2 bases from J, the gap between germline ends came to 8 bases. The CDR3 is made up of 14 amino acids. CDR1 is SNHLY, CDR2 FYNNEI, per germline. The CDR3 loop is CASSDQGGNQPQHF. The CDR3 nucleotides are TGTGCCAGCAGTGACCAGGGTGGCAATCAGCCCCAGCATTTT. Full variable domain (rest looked up from reference TRBV2 and TRBJ1-5): EPEVTQTPSHQVTQMGQEVILRCVPISNHLYFYWYRQILGQKVEFLVSFYNNEISEKSEIFDDQFSVERPDGSNFTLKIRSTKLEDSAMYFCASSDQGGNQPQHFGDGTRLSIL.

The J gene is TRBJ2-1, the V gene TRBV3-1 (or the pseudogene TRBV3-2); D gene ambiguous. The V gene's germline CDR1 is LGHDT and CDR2 YNNKEL (reference sequence). There are 14 residues in the CDR3. Trimming took off 4 bases at V and 0 bases at J, with 7 bases between the two ends. The CDR3 sequence: CASSRRSSYNEQFF. In DNA, the CDR3 is TGTGCCAGCAGCCGTAGAAGCTCCTACAATGAGCAGTTCTTC.

The CDR3 spells CASSSDSEQYF. The CDR3 DNA reads as TGTGCCAGCAGCTCGGACAGCGAGCAGTACTTC. The chain joins TRBV11-2 to TRBJ2-7; tentative D call: TRBD1 (6 bases). Trimming pared 4 bases from V and 6 bases from J, leaving 7 bases between. This CDR3 spans 11 amino acids. From germline, CDR1 is SGHAT and CDR2 FQNNGV.

The genes are TRBV2 and TRBJ2-4; TRBD1 agrees at 10 bases. Looked up from germline, CDR1 is SNHLY and CDR2 is FYNNEI. The CDR3 is 16 amino acids. The V segment lost 5 bases and the J segment 6 bases; nucleotides outside the gene matches: 10. CDR3 sequence: CASSSDRGRPGNIQYF. CDR3 DNA sequence: TGTGCCAGCAGTAGCGACAGGGGGCGCCCCGGAAACATTCAGTACTTC. The full variable domain, its missing parts supplied by reference TRBV2 and TRBJ2-4, is EPEVTQTPSHQVTQMGQEVILRCVPISNHLYFYWYRQILGQKVEFLVSFYNNEISEKSEIFDDQFSVERPDGSNFTLKIRSTKLEDSAMYFCASSSDRGRPGNIQYFGAGTRLSVL.

The rearrangement joins TRBV6-4 to TRBJ2-2, with 7 bases matching TRBD2. CDR1 MRHNA and CDR2 SNTAGT come from the germline V gene. The trim removed 8 bases at V and 1 base at J, leaving 7 bases unmatched. CDR3 length: 15 residues. This chain's CDR3 is CASSVIAGNTGELFF. The CDR3 DNA is TGTGCCAGCTCCGTAATAGCGGGGAACACCGGGGAGCTGTTTTTT.

The chain uses TRBV12-3 or TRBV12-4 and TRBJ1-3; D unresolved. The CDR3 runs 11 residues. The V and J ends lost 3 bases and 8 bases respectively, with 5 bases between them. This chain's CDR3 is CASSFGYTIYF. Written as DNA, the CDR3 is TGTGCCAGCAGTTTCGGGTACACCATATATTTT.

This clone was observed once. V is TRBV27 and J is TRBJ1-4; the match to TRBD1 covers 7 bases. The V gene's germline CDR1 is MNHEY and CDR2 SMNVEV (reference sequence). The CDR3 is 16 amino acids. V gave up 5 bases and J gave up 3 bases; unmatched junction bases: 9. CDR3 in DNA: TGTGCCAGCAGTCGCCGACAGGGCTGGGCTAATGAAAAACTGTTTTTT. This gives the protein CASSRRQGWANEKLFF.

The gene calls are TRBV30 and TRBJ1-3; D unclear. The CDR3 is made up of 13 amino acids. Germline CDR1 reads GTSNPN; CDR2 reads SVGIG (reference sequence). Trimming removed 0 bases from V and 2 bases from J, with 5 bases in between. The CDR3 protein is CAWSVLAGNTIYF. CDR3 nucleotides: TGTGCCTGGAGTGTACTGGCTGGAAACACCATATATTTT.